This T cell receptor beta chain was recovered during a study of Graves' ophthalmopathy and Graves' hyperthyroidism. Study-wide background: Before any treatment was given, at initial diagnosis, peripheral blood was collected. Study-wide results and caveats: For predicting ophthalmopathy progression, the model had around 64% sensitivity and roughly 72% specificity.

The TCR beta CDR3 regions underwent amplification from RNA transcripts. Second-round multiplex PCR came after a first-round RT-PCR that employed HTBI primers. MiXCR, applied by TCRdb to the multiplex PCR reads, yields one record per CDR3 protein. The data hold 600,000 to 950,000 distinct CDR3 sequences, with 40% observed a single time. CAS ≥3, NOSPECS ≥4, moderate-to-severe activity and duration under 3 months marked donors with ophthalmopathy. Among the exclusions were patients with other autoimmune diseases, uncontrolled infections, pregnancy or lactation. This clonotype was seen repeatedly, ten times or more. Antigen unknown. The clonotype comes from an adult man with Graves' ophthalmopathy. Source material: peripheral blood.

The CDR3 spells CASSIGQEYSNQPQHF. CDR3 nucleotide sequence: TGTGCCAGTAGTATTGGTCAGGAATATAGCAATCAGCCCCAGCATTTT. The chain recombines TRBV19 with TRBJ1-5, with unresolved D. V gave up 3 bases and J gave up 0 bases, with 12 bases separating them. Germline assignment: CDR1 LNHDA and CDR2 SQIVND (reference sequence). This CDR3 is built from 16 residues.